This T cell receptor beta chain originates from a study of T-cell reconstitution after alpha-beta-depleted transplantation in children. Overall study findings and caveats: Most T-cell counts and diversity one year after the transplant came from T cells that were newly produced. Two months or so post-transplant, alpha-beta T cells reportedly derived from several hundred expanded graft clones. There were some patients whose high TCRbeta diversity at day 60 came from surviving recipient T cells and thymic progenitors.

It was with unique molecular identifiers that the TCRbeta library was prepared. TCRdb passed the PCR reads through MiXCR, listing each CDR3 protein once. The repertoire holds roughly 300,000 distinct CDR3 sequences, about 9.9% seen once, with roughly a quarter in the top ten. This clonotype was detected ten times or more. The antigen is unknown. The source material was peripheral blood, sampled 180 days after TCRalphabeta/CD19-depleted stem cell transplant. This TCR came from a male patient aged 2-15 years who had a stem cell transplant for chronic granulomatous disease, so the T cells may come from the graft donor.

CDR3 loop: CASSLYASTNEKLFF. The CDR3, as DNA: TGTGCCAGCAGCTTGTATGCCTCAACTAATGAAAAACTGTTTTTT. V and J are TRBV7-9 and TRBJ1-4; D call uncertain. The V gene's germline CDR1 is SEHNR and CDR2 FQNEAQ (reference sequence). This CDR3 spans 15 amino acids. Trimming left V 3 bases short and J 0 bases short, with 8 bases between.